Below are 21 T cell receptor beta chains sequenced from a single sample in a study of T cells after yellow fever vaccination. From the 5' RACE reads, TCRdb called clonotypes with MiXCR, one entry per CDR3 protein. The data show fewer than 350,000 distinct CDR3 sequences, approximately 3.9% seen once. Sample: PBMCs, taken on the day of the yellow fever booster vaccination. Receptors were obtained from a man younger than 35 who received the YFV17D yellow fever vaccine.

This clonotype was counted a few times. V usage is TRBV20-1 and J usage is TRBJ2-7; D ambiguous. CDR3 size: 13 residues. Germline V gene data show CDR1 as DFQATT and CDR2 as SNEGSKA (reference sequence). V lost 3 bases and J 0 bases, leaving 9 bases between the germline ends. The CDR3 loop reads CSASFRSSYEQYV. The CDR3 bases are TGCAGTGCTAGTTTTAGGAGCTCCTACGAGCAGTACGTC.

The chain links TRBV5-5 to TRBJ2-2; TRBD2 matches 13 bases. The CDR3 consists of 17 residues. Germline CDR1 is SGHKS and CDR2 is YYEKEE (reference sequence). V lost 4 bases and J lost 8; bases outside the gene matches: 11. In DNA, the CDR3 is TGTGCCAGCAGCCGCCGAGGGACTAGCGGGGATACGGGGGAGCTGTTTTTT. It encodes CASSRRGTSGDTGELFF. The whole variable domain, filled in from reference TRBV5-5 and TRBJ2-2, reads DAGVTQSPTHLIKTRGQQVTLRCSPISGHKSVSWYQQVLGQGPQFIFQYYEKEERGRGNFPDRFSARQFPNYSSELNVNALLLGDSALYLCASSRRGTSGDTGELFFGEGSRLTVL.

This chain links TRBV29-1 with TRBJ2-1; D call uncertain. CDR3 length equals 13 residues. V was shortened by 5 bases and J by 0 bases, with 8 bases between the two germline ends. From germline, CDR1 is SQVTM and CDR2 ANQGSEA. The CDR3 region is CSVRSSSYNEQFF. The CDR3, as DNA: TGCAGCGTTCGGTCGAGCTCCTACAATGAGCAGTTCTTC.

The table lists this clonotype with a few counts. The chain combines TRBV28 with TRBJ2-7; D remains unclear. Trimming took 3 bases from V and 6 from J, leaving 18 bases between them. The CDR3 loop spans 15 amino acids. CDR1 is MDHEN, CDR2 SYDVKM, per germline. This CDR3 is CASSFSWTQASEQYV. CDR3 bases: TGTGCCAGCAGTTTCTCCTGGACCCAGGCATCCGAGCAGTACGTC.

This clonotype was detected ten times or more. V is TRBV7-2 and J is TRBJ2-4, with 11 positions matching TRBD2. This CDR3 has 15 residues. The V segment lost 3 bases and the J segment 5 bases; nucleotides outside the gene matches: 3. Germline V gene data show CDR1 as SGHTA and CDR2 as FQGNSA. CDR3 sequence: CASSFSGGAQNIQYF. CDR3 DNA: TGTGCCAGCAGCTTTAGCGGGGGGGCCCAAAACATTCAGTACTTC.

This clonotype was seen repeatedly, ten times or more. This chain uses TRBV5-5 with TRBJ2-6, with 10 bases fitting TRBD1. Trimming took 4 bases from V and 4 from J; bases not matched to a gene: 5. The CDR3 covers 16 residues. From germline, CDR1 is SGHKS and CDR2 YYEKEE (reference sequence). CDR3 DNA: TGTGCCAGCAGCCCCGGGACAGGGGTCGGGGCCAACGTCCTGACTTTC. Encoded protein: CASSPGTGVGANVLTF.

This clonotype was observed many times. For the CDR3, the DNA is TGTGCCAGCAGCTTAGGTCAGACTAGCGGGGTGGGAGAGACCCAGTACTTC. As protein: CASSLGQTSGVGETQYF. The V and J genes are TRBV11-2 and TRBJ2-5, with 11 bases fitting TRBD2. Per the germline V gene, CDR1 is SGHAT and CDR2 is FQNNGV. The V gene end was trimmed by 1 base and the J gene end by 4 bases; junction bases not matched to a gene: 8. The CDR3 length is 17 residues.

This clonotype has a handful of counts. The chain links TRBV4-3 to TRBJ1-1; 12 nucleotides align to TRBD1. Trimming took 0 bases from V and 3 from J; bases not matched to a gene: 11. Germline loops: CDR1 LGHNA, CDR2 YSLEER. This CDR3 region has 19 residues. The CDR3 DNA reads TGCGCCAGCAGCCAAGAACTGGGACAGGGGGCAGTTCACGACACTGAAGCTTTCTTT. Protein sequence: CASSQELGQGAVHDTEAFF.

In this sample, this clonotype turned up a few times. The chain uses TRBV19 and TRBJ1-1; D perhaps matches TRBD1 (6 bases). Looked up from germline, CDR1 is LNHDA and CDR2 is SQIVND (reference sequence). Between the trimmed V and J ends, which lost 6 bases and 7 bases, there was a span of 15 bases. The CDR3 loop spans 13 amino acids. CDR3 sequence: CASSSTLRGEAFF. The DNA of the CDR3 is TGTGCCAGTAGCTCAACCCTCAGGGGTGAAGCTTTCTTT.

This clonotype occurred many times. The CDR3 DNA reads TGTGCCAGCAGCCAGGCTCTGGACTCGCGGTATGAGCAGTTCTTC. Amino acids: CASSQALDSRYEQFF. The chain is built from TRBV7-3 and TRBJ2-1; a possible D gene is TRBD2 (5 bases). The CDR3 spans 15 residues. V lost 5 bases and J 8 bases, leaving 19 bases between the germline ends. CDR1 is SGHTA, CDR2 FQGTGA, per germline.

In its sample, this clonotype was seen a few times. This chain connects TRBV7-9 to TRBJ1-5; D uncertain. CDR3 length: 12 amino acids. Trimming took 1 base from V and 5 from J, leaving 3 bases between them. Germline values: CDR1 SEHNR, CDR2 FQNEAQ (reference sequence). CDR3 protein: CASSLVDQPQHF. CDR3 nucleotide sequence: TGTGCCAGCAGCTTAGTTGATCAGCCCCAGCATTTT.

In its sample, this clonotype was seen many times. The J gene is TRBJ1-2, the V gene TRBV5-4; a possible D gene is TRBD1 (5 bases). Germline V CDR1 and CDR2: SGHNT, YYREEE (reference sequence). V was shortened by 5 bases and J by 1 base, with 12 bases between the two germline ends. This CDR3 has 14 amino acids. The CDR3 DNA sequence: TGTGCCAGCAGAATGGGGGACCGTAACTATGGCTACACCTTC. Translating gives CASRMGDRNYGYTF.

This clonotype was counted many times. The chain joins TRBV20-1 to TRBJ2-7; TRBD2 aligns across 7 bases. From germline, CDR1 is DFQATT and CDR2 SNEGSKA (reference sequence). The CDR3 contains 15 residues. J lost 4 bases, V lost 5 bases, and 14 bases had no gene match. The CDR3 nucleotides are TGCAGTGCTTCTGAACGCCCGCAGGGAGGGTACGAGCAGTACTTC. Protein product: CSASERPQGGYEQYF.

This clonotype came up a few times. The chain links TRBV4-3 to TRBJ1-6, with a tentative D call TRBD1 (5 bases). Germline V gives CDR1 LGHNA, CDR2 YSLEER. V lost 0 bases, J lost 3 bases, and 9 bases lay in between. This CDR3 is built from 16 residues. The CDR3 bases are TGCGCCAGCAGCCAAGATCTTGGGGGCTATAATTCACCCCTCCACTTT. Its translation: CASSQDLGGYNSPLHF.

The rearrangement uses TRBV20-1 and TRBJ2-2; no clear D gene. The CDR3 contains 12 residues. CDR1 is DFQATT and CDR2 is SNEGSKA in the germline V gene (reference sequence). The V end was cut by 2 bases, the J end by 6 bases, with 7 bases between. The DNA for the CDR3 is TGCAGTGCTAGACCGGGTCCCGGGGAGCTGTTTTTT. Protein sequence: CSARPGPGELFF.

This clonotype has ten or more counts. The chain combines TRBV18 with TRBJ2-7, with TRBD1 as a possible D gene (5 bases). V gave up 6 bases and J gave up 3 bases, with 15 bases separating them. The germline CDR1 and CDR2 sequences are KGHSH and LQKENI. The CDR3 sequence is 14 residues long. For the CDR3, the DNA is TGTGCCAGCTCGAAAATCCAGGGCCACTACGAGCAGTACGTC. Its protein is CASSKIQGHYEQYV.

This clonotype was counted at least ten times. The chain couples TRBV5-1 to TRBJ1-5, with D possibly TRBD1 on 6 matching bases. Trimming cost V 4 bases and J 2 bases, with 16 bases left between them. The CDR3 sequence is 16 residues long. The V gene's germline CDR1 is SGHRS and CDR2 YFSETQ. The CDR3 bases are TGCGCCAGCAGCGACCTACCGGGGGCGGGCAATCAGCCCCAGCATTTT. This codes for CASSDLPGAGNQPQHF.

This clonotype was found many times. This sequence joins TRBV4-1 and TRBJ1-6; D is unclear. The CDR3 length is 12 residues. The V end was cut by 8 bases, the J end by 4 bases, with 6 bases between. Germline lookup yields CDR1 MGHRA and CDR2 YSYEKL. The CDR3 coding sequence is TGCGCCAGCGGAAGTTATAATTCACCCCTCCACTTT. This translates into CASGSYNSPLHF.

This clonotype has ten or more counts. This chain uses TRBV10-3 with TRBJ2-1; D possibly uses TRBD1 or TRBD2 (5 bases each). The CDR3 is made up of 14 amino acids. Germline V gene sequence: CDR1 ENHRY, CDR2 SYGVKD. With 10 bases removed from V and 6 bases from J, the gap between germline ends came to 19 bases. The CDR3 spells CATHPGTTVNEQFF. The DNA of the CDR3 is TGTGCCACTCATCCCGGGACCACCGTCAATGAGCAGTTCTTC.

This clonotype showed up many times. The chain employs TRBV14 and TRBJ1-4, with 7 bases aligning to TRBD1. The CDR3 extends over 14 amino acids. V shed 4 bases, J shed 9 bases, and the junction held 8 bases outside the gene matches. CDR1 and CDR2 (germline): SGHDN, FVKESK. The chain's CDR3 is CASSLRDRQQKLFF. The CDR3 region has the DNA TGTGCCAGCAGCCTCCGGGACAGACAACAAAAACTGTTTTTT.

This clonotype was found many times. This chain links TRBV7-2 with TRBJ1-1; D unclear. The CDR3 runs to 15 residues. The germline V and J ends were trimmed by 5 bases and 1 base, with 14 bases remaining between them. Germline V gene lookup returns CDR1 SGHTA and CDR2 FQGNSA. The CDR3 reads CASSPRNRANTEAFF. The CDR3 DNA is TGTGCCAGCAGCCCTAGGAATCGGGCGAACACTGAAGCTTTCTTT.